A single sample is the source of the 5 T cell receptor beta chains below, sequenced in a study of identical twins. TCRdb reprocessed the 5' RACE reads with MiXCR, giving one entry per CDR3 protein. The sample has 500,000 to 600,000 distinct CDR3 sequences, roughly a fifth seen once. These data are also associated with another study on T cells expressing NK-cell markers.

The sequencing input was CD4+ T cells sorted from blood. The receptors were sampled from a woman between 18 and 30 years old in good health.

The rearrangement joins TRBV7-3 to TRBJ2-7; TRBD1 matches at 9 bases. Trimming cost V 5 bases and J 7 bases; bases outside gene matches: 9. The CDR3 totals 14 residues. Germline V gene sequence: CDR1 SGHTA, CDR2 FQGTGA. CDR3 sequence: CASSTDRGREEQYF. The CDR3 DNA reads as TGTGCCAGCAGCACGGACAGGGGCCGGGAGGAGCAGTACTTC.

V gene TRBV20-1 combines with J gene TRBJ2-7; TRBD1 aligns across 7 bases. The CDR3 runs 13 residues. The V and J ends lost 3 bases and 2 bases, in that order; junction bases with no gene match: 4. CDR1 is DFQATT and CDR2 is SNEGSKA in the germline V gene (reference sequence). The CDR3 reads CSASGTAAYEQYF. CDR3 DNA: TGCAGTGCTAGCGGGACAGCGGCCTACGAGCAGTACTTC.

V gene TRBV6-1 combines with J gene TRBJ1-5, with D perhaps TRBD1 (6 bases). The V end was cut by 3 bases, the J end by 6 bases, with 18 bases between. The CDR3 sequence is 16 residues long. The germline CDR1 and CDR2 sequences are MNHNS and SASEGT. CDR3 amino acids: CASSDYTGHLAQPQHF. The CDR3 nucleotides are TGTGCCAGCAGTGACTACACGGGACATCTTGCTCAGCCCCAGCATTTT.

The chain has TRBV6-1 and TRBJ1-1; a possible D gene is TRBD1 (5 bases). CDR1 and CDR2 from the germline V gene are MNHNS and SASEGT. The CDR3 extends over 14 amino acids. Trimming left V 6 bases short and J 1 base short, with 12 bases between. CDR3 in amino acids: CASRPRDRNTEAFF. DNA of the CDR3: TGTGCCAGCAGGCCTCGGGACCGGAACACTGAAGCTTTCTTT.

The V call is TRBV29-1, the J call TRBJ1-1, with 7 bases identical to TRBD1. V was pared by 5 bases and J by 6 bases, with 12 bases of the junction left unmatched. The germline V gene has CDR1 SQVTM and CDR2 ANQGSEA. The CDR3 runs 14 residues. The CDR3 nucleotides are TGCAGCGTTCGGGACAGTGTACGAAGGGCTGAAGCTTTCTTT. Translated, it gives CSVRDSVRRAEAFF. The full variable domain, its missing parts supplied by reference TRBV29-1 and TRBJ1-1, is SAVISQKPSRDICQRGTSLTIQCQVDSQVTMMFWYRQQPGQSLTLIATANQGSEATYESGFVIDKFPISRPNLTFSTLTVSNMSPEDSSIYLCSVRDSVRRAEAFFGQGTRLTVV.